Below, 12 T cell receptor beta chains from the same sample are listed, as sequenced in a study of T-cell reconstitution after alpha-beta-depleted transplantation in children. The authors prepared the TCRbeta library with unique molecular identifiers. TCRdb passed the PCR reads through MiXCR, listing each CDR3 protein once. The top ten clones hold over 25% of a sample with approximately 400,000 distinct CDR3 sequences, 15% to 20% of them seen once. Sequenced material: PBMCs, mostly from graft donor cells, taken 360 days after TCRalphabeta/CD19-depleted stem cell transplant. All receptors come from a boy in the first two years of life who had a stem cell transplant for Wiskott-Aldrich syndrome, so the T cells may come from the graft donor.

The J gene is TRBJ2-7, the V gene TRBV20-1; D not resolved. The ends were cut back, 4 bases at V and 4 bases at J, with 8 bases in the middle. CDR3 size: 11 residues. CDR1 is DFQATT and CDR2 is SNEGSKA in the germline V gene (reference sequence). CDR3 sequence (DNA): TGCAGTGCTAATTATGGTTACGAGCAGTACTTC. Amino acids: CSANYGYEQYF.

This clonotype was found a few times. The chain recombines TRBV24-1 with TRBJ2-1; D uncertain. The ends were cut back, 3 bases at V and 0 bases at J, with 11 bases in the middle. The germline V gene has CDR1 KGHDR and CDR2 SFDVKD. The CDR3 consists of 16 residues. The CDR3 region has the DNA TGTGCCACCAGTGATACGAGGCTTCGCTCCTACAATGAGCAGTTCTTC. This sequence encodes CATSDTRLRSYNEQFF.

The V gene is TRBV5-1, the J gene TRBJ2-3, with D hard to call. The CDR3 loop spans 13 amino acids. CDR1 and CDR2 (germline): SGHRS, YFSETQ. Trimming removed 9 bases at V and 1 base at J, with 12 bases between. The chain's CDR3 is CATRMSRTDTQYF. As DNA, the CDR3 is TGCGCCACCCGGATGTCCCGCACAGATACGCAGTATTTT.

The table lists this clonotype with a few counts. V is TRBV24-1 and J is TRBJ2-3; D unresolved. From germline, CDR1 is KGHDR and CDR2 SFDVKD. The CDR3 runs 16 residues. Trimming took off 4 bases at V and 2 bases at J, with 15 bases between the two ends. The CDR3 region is CATSDRQTPPTDTQYF. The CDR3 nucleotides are TGTGCCACCAGTGACCGCCAGACTCCTCCCACAGATACGCAGTATTTT.

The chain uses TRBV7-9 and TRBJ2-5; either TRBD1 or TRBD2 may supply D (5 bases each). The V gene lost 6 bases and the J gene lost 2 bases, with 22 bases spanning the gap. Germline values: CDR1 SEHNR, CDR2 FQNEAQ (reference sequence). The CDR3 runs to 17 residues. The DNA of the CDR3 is TGTGCCAGCAGGCCTTCATTGAGGCAGGGAGAACAAGAGACCCAGTACTTC. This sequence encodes CASRPSLRQGEQETQYF.

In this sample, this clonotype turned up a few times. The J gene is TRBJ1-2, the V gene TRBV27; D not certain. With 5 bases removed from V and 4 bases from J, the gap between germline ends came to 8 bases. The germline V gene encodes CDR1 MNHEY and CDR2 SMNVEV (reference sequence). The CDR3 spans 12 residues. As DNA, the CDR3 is TGTGCCAGCAGTGACCGAATCTATGGCTACACCTTC. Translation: CASSDRIYGYTF.

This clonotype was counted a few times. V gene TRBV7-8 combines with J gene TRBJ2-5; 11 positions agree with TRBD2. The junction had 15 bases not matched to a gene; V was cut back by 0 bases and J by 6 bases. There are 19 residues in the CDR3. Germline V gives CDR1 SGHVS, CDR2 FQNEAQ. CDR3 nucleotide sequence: TGTGCCAGCAGCTTAGCCCCCGGGACTAGCGGAACTTATTTGAAGACCCAGTACTTC. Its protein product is CASSLAPGTSGTYLKTQYF. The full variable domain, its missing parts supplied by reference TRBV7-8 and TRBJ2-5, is GAGVSQSPRYKVAKRGQDVALRCDPISGHVSLFWYQQALGQGPEFLTYFQNEAQLDKSGLPSDRFFAERPEGSVSTLKIQRTQQEDSAVYLCASSLAPGTSGTYLKTQYFGPGTRLLVL.

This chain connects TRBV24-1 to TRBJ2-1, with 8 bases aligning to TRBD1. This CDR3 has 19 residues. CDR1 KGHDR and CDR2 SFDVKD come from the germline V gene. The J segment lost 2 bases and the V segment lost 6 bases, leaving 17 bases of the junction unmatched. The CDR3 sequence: CATSLRSTGTGSTYNEQFF. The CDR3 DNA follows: TGTGCCACCAGTTTAAGGAGTACCGGGACAGGTAGTACCTACAATGAGCAGTTCTTC.

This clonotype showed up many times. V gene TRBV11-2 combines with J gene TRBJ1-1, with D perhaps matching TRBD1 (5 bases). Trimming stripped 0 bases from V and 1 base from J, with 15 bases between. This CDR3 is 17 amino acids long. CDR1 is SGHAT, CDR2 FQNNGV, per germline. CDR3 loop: CASSLDREGSWNTEAFF. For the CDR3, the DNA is TGTGCCAGCAGCTTAGATAGGGAGGGGTCATGGAACACTGAAGCTTTCTTT.

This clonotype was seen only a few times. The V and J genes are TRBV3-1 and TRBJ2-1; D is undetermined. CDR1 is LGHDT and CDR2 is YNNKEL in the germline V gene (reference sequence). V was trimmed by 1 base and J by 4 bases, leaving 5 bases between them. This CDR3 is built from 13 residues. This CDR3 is CASSQVLYNEQFF. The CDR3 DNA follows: TGTGCCAGCAGCCAAGTATTATACAATGAGCAGTTCTTC.

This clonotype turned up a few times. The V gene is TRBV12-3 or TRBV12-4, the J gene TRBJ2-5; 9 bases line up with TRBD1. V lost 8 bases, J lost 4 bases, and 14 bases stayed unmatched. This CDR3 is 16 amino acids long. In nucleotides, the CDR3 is TGTGCCAGCGAGTGGGGACAGGGAAAAAGACGAGAGACCCAGTACTTC. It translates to CASEWGQGKRRETQYF.

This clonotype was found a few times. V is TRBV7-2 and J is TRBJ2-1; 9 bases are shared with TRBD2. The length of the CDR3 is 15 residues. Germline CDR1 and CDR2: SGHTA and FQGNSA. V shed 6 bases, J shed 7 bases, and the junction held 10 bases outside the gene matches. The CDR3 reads CASSQRLAEINEQFF. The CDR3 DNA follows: TGTGCCAGCAGTCAAAGACTAGCGGAGATAAATGAGCAGTTCTTC.